This record concerns one T cell receptor beta chain sequence. Its antigen is not known. The data derive from a study of shared clonotypes between healthy human individuals. General observations from the study: With several donors compared, around 5.4% of naive CD4 clonotypes were shared.

Measured with immunoSEQ multiplex PCR; TCRdb has only the in-frame clones, and not every one. In the table there are about 1.5 million clones, 95% to 97% of which are singletons. Germline loops: CDR1 MNHNY, CDR2 SVGAGI (reference sequence). The CDR3 runs 10 residues. The ends were cut back, 8 bases at V and 6 bases at J, with 7 bases in the middle. The origin of this receptor is a man in his thirties or forties in good health. The chain couples TRBV6-6 to TRBJ1-2, with D unclear. Sequencing used naive CD4+ T cells sorted from blood. As to subset: CD45RA+ positively selected. DNA for the CDR3: TGTGCCAGCCGGGCTGATGGCTACACCTTC. Its translation: CASRADGYTF.